The rows below give T cell receptor beta chains drawn from one sample of a study of T cell responses to AZD1222 COVID-19 vaccine. The protocol was immunoSEQ multiplex PCR, while the TCRdb copy is restricted to in-frame clones and leaves out a portion. The sample records about 120,000 clones, around 90% being singletons. The specimen was peripheral blood, collected on day 0 of AZD1222 vaccination. These receptors all come from an adult in good health. CDR3s leave out the opening cysteine and the closing phenylalanine or tryptophan. D genes are given only for firm matches.

CDR3aa: ASSLGAGSWNEQF; v_gene: TRBV13; d_gene: -; j_gene: TRBJ2-1
CDR3aa: AWKTPGGSSYNEQF; v_gene: TRBV30; d_gene: TRBD2; j_gene: TRBJ2-1
CDR3aa: AVKERYYGYT; v_gene: TRBV6-5; d_gene: -; j_gene: TRBJ1-2
CDR3aa: ASSLRSSGVLYGYT; v_gene: TRBV11-2; d_gene: -; j_gene: TRBJ1-2
CDR3aa: ASSPLGAGGTTTQY; v_gene: TRBV18; d_gene: TRBD2; j_gene: TRBJ2-3
CDR3aa: ASSLEDLPKAF; v_gene: TRBV5-6; d_gene: -; j_gene: TRBJ1-1
CDR3aa: ASSLQIGQGRNSPLH; v_gene: TRBV27; d_gene: TRBD1; j_gene: TRBJ1-6
CDR3aa: ATRQGVGNTIY; v_gene: TRBV12-3/TRBV12-4; d_gene: TRBD1; j_gene: TRBJ1-3
CDR3aa: SARRGRGYT; v_gene: TRBV20-1; d_gene: -; j_gene: TRBJ1-2
CDR3aa: ASSDGAAQETQY; v_gene: TRBV10-1; d_gene: -; j_gene: TRBJ2-5
CDR3aa: ASSFGPDTQY; v_gene: TRBV12-3/TRBV12-4; d_gene: -; j_gene: TRBJ2-3
CDR3aa: ASSPRDAGRNTEAF; v_gene: TRBV7-9; d_gene: -; j_gene: TRBJ1-1
CDR3aa: ASSQDTGGTILYEQY; v_gene: TRBV3-1/TRBV3-2; d_gene: -; j_gene: TRBJ2-7
CDR3aa: ATSRDEAYEQY; v_gene: TRBV15; d_gene: -; j_gene: TRBJ2-7
CDR3aa: ASSVAPTAKGPQH; v_gene: TRBV9; d_gene: -; j_gene: TRBJ1-5
CDR3aa: ASSSPVGGNYEQY; v_gene: TRBV5-5; d_gene: -; j_gene: TRBJ2-7
CDR3aa: ASSQGETSPSQY; v_gene: TRBV3-1/TRBV3-2; d_gene: TRBD2; j_gene: TRBJ2-3
CDR3aa: ASSLDQGGWPYEQY; v_gene: TRBV5-1; d_gene: -; j_gene: TRBJ2-7
CDR3aa: ASSPGTGKLDEQY; v_gene: TRBV10-1; d_gene: -; j_gene: TRBJ2-7
CDR3aa: ASSYSPGGIYGYT; v_gene: TRBV6-5; d_gene: TRBD1; j_gene: TRBJ1-2
CDR3aa: ASASGSGNTIY; v_gene: TRBV19; d_gene: -; j_gene: TRBJ1-3
CDR3aa: ASSIKDRDLTEAF; v_gene: TRBV7-4; d_gene: TRBD1; j_gene: TRBJ1-1
CDR3aa: ASGPDRGAF; v_gene: TRBV12-5; d_gene: TRBD1; j_gene: TRBJ1-1
CDR3aa: AWSVSGMNTEAF; v_gene: TRBV30; d_gene: -; j_gene: TRBJ1-1
CDR3aa: ASSGRANGGYT; v_gene: TRBV2; d_gene: -; j_gene: TRBJ1-2
CDR3aa: ASSLAVAGPEAF; v_gene: TRBV11-2; d_gene: -; j_gene: TRBJ1-1
CDR3aa: ASSLIGTGAYNYGYT; v_gene: TRBV7-2; d_gene: TRBD1; j_gene: TRBJ1-2